Reported below is one T cell receptor (beta chain). It lacks a known antigen. Per-base qualities were not stored, and no clone one base away is much larger. The CDR1 and CDR2 encoded by the germline V gene (reference sequence) are LNHDA and SQIVND. V has 5 bases trimmed and J has 0 bases trimmed; junction bases matching no gene number 6. The CDR3 goes from the cysteine to the phenylalanine over 15 residues. The retained sequence is limited to the CDR3, 45 bases, with the frame set at the first base. In the prospective study, participants were about 18 to 89 years old, resided in about 25 geographic areas of the United States, and were enrolled through a virtual design. In the prospective study, participants were assigned to cohorts based on the clinical history participants reported in a screening survey and a study questionnaire. ImmuneRACE Cohort 3 recovered participants were defined by two consecutive negative NP/OP PCR tests, healthcare professional clearance, or symptom resolution. Mobile phlebotomists in the prospective study collected whole blood, serum and a nasopharyngeal or oropharyngeal swab from every participant. Over a roughly 2-month period, participants in the prospective study had the option of providing additional blood draws and questionnaires. Before DNA extraction, blood samples from the prospective study were shipped at room temperature or frozen.

This entry belongs to a study of blood T cell repertoires in COVID-19 (dated by TCRdb to 2018 to 2021). Describing the broader study: Collaborator samples came from the United States, Italy and Spain and covered acute and convalescent phases of COVID-19. The material from the prospective study consisted of cDNA or gDNA derived from T cells, B-cell-depleted T cells, or PBMCs. Subjects who had been exposed to COVID-19, were actively infected with it, or had recovered from it provided the deeply sampled blood TCRbeta repertoires that made up the dataset. The repertoires were released in a freely available public database intended as a resource for research on the immune response to SARS-CoV-2. The samples were drawn from the first 160 participants of the ongoing ImmuneRACE study and from some 1,300 subjects provided by 6 global collaborators. Sample metadata almost always included a de-identified subject ID, COVID-19 status, age in years and sex. HLA class I and class II types, where available, came from metadata supplied by the sample provider rather than from assay-based typing.

The full study reports these points: Clinical and demographic metadata were provided uncurated, with the amount varying by source and participant.

TCRbeta CDR3 regions were amplified from genomic DNA using the immunoSEQ Assay, a bias-controlled multiplex PCR. In the original analysis: Nucleated cell counts per sample were estimated from amplification of reference gene primers within the assay. Sequence reads were collapsed and filtered to measure the absolute abundance of every unique TCRbeta CDR3 rearrangement. For each sample, productive Simpson clonality was calculated by taking the square root of Simpson's diversity index across productive rearrangements. TCRdb took this table from immuneACCESS and kept in-frame rearrangements with V and J called. Such tables lack part of the clones; where checked against another copy, unresolved V genes explain under half of the gap, and the rest is unexplained. V and J calls and clone size come straight from that table; D and trimming were deduced from the DNA. The sample table shows roughly 290,000 clones, and approximately 83% are seen once. The top ten clones comprise roughly 2% of the sample.

The chain was built from TRBV19 and TRBJ1-2; the central 7 bases match TRBD1. This receptor was identified in a young man who had recovered from COVID-19. The sample comprised PBMCs or T cells enriched from blood (not recorded which). The CDR3 in this case is CASSPDRFANYGYTF. The sequenced DNA: TGTGCCAGTAGTCCGGACAGGTTCGCTAACTATGGCTACACCTTC.